These 9 T cell receptor beta chains were sequenced from one sample in a study of shared clonotypes between healthy human individuals. Sequencing used immunoSEQ multiplex PCR; TCRdb keeps in-frame clones, though not all of them. The sample has around 2,000,000 clones, about 95% seen once. CD45RO-negative cells were positively selected for CCR7, leaving out terminally differentiated effector memory CD45RA+ cells. Sequencing was carried out using naive CD8+ T cells sorted from blood. The origin of the receptors is a man aged 18 to 35 in good health.

The genes are TRBV4-1 and TRBJ1-2; 8 bases agree with TRBD1. V lost 2 bases, J lost 1 base, and 3 bases stayed unmatched. Per the germline V gene, CDR1 is MGHRA and CDR2 is YSYEKL. The CDR3 is 15 amino acids. The CDR3 bases are TGCGCCAGCAGCCAAAGGACAGGGCTTAACTATGGCTACACCTTC. Translated: CASSQRTGLNYGYTF.

This chain connects TRBV27 to TRBJ2-7, with D perhaps TRBD1 (6 bases). V lost 11 bases and J 3 bases, leaving 14 bases between the germline ends. The CDR3 is 12 amino acids. Germline-derived CDR1 and CDR2 are MNHEY and SMNVEV (reference sequence). CDR3 in amino acids: CAVRGRGYEQYF. The CDR3 DNA is TGTGCCGTTCGGGGCAGGGGCTACGAGCAGTACTTC.

In its sample, this clone was seen once. V is TRBV19 and J is TRBJ1-6; D ambiguous. This CDR3 region has 13 residues. V was cut by 8 bases and J by 10 bases, with 15 bases left in between. CDR1 and CDR2 from the germline V gene are LNHDA and SQIVND (reference sequence). CDR3: CASGWTVPSPLHF. The CDR3, as DNA: TGTGCCAGTGGCTGGACCGTCCCATCACCCCTCCACTTT.

The rearrangement uses TRBV10-3 and TRBJ1-5; no clear D. The CDR3 sequence is 12 residues long. The V end lost 2 bases, the J end lost 7 bases, and 6 bases lay between the germline ends. Germline loops: CDR1 ENHRY, CDR2 SYGVKD. CDR3 amino acids: CAISEEVQPQHF. CDR3 DNA: TGTGCCATCAGTGAGGAGGTCCAGCCCCAGCATTTT.

V gene TRBV21-1 combines with J gene TRBJ2-7; TRBD1, the table's D call, was not compared with the DNA. TRBV21-1 is shown as a pseudogene. This CDR3 has 16 amino acids. The CDR3 loop is CASSQRGEGDSYEQYF. DNA for the CDR3: TGTGCCAGCAGCCAAAGGGGTGAAGGGGATAGCTACGAGCAGTACTTC.

CDR3 in amino acids: CASSLTGFDTQYF. CDR3 DNA: TGTGCCAGTAGCCTGACAGGGTTCGATACGCAGTATTTT. The chain joins TRBV2 to TRBJ2-3; 7 positions match TRBD1. V lost 9 bases to trimming and J lost 6 bases; unmatched junction nucleotides: 9. The CDR3 consists of 13 residues. Germline V CDR1 and CDR2: SNHLY, FYNNEI.

This clone was picked up one time. The same CDR3 also results from other DNA sequences found in this sample. CDR3 DNA sequence: TGTGCCAGCAGCGTCGGGGTCTACAATGAGCAGTTCTTC. Translated: CASSVGVYNEQFF. The chain combines TRBV9 with TRBJ2-1; D might be TRBD2 (5 bases). The CDR3 is made up of 13 amino acids. V was cut by 2 bases and J by 3 bases, with 6 bases left in between. Per the germline V gene, CDR1 is SGDLS and CDR2 is YYNGEE.

The V gene is TRBV27, the J gene TRBJ1-5; 7 bases agree with TRBD1. CDR3 size: 16 residues. Germline lookup yields CDR1 MNHEY and CDR2 SMNVEV (reference sequence). Trimming cost V 0 bases and J 5 bases; bases outside gene matches: 7. The CDR3 nucleotides are TGTGCCAGCAGTTTATCTTCGACAGGGCGAGATCAGCCCCAGCATTTT. Its protein product is CASSLSSTGRDQPQHF.

The chain links TRBV11-1 to TRBJ2-7; D gene uncertain. This CDR3 is 11 amino acids long. Germline lookup yields CDR1 SGHAT and CDR2 FQDESV (reference sequence). Trimming removed 2 bases from V and 4 bases from J, with 3 bases in between. The CDR3 is CASSLRYEQYF. As DNA, the CDR3 is TGTGCCAGCAGCTTAAGATACGAGCAGTACTTC.